The 4 T cell receptor beta chains below come from one sample, sequenced in a study of blood T cell repertoires in COVID-19. Libraries were prepared by immunoSEQ multiplex PCR; TCRdb keeps only in-frame clonotypes and omits some of them. This table holds some 130,000 clones, around 73% found once. The sample was PBMCs or T cells enriched from blood (not recorded which). These receptors all come from a woman in her fifties or sixties who had recovered from COVID-19.

The chain employs TRBV10-1 and TRBJ1-1; 11 bases map to TRBD1. Germline assignment: CDR1 WNHNN and CDR2 SYGVQD (reference sequence). The CDR3 extends over 15 amino acids. The ends lost 6 bases at V and 3 bases at J; junction bases unmatched: 6. Here the CDR3 reads CASSPGQGEYTEAFF. The CDR3 region has the DNA TGCGCCAGCAGCCCGGGACAGGGGGAGTACACTGAAGCTTTCTTT.

In this sample, this clone turned up once. The chain uses TRBV11-2 and TRBJ1-5, with D unclear. The germline V gene has CDR1 SGHAT and CDR2 FQNNGV. The CDR3 has 13 residues. Trimming took off 5 bases at V and 4 bases at J, with 9 bases between the two ends. Here the CDR3 reads CASSRILNQPQHF. CDR3 bases: TGTGCCAGCAGCCGTATCTTAAATCAGCCCCAGCATTTT.

V usage is TRBV7-2 and J usage is TRBJ2-7, with 7 nucleotides matching TRBD2. The germline V gene encodes CDR1 SGHTA and CDR2 FQGNSA. J gave up 6 bases and V 5 bases, and 16 bases lay outside the gene matches. The CDR3 spans 16 residues. DNA for the CDR3: TGTGCCAGCAGCCCCCGAGGTAGCTGGGGGGGACGCGAGCAGTACTTC. It specifies CASSPRGSWGGREQYF. Combining the CDR3 with reference TRBV7-2 and TRBJ2-7 gives the whole variable domain GAGVSQSPSNKVTEKGKDVELRCDPISGHTALYWYRQSLGQGLEFLIYFQGNSAPDKSGLPSDRFSAERTGGSVSTLTIQRTQQEDSAVYLCASSPRGSWGGREQYFGPGTRLTVT.

The chain combines TRBV5-4 with TRBJ2-5; a possible D gene is TRBD2 (6 bases). The germline gives CDR1 SGHNT, CDR2 YYREEE (reference sequence). This CDR3 has 14 residues. The V and J ends lost 4 bases and 4 bases respectively, with 14 bases between them. The CDR3 spells CASSPVRGRETQYF. CDR3 sequence (DNA): TGTGCCAGCAGCCCCGTCCGGGGGAGAGAGACCCAGTACTTC.